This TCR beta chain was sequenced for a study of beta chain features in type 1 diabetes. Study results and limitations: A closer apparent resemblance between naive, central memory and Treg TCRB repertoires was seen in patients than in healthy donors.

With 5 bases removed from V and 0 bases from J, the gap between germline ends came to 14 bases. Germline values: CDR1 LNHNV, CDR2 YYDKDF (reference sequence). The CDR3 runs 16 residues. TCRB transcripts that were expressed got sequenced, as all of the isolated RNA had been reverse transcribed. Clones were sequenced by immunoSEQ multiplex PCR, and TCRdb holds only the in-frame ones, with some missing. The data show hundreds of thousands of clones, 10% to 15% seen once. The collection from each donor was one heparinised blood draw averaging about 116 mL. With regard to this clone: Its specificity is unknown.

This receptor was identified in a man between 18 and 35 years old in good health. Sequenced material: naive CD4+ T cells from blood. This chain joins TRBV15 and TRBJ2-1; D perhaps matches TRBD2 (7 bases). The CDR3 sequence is CATSRKGGGSYNEQFF. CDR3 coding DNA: TGTGCCACCAGCCGAAAGGGGGGGGGCTCCTACAATGAGCAGTTCTTC.